This TCR beta chain was documented in a study of blood T cells in healthy people across ages. Study-level background: About one barcoded beta molecule per two T cells came from capture by template switching. Study-wide points: Long-lived donors exceeded aged donors in naive CD4+ cells and diversity.

Germline CDR1 and CDR2: MGHRA and YSYEKL. The trim removed 6 bases at V and 0 bases at J, leaving 10 bases unmatched. CDR3 length: 16 residues. As for this clonotype: Its antigen is still unknown.

It was with a sample-barcoded 5' primer and a J-beta primer mix that a second PCR of roughly 7 to 12 cycles was run. MiXCR was run by TCRdb on the 5' RACE reads, yielding one entry per CDR3 protein. Here the sample spans about 1.7 million distinct CDR3 sequences, 28% being singletons. The sequencing input was blood. This TCR was recovered from a woman aged 25 to 39 in good health. The V gene is TRBV4-1, the J gene TRBJ1-1; 7 bases line up with TRBD1. For the CDR3, the DNA is TGCGCCAGCAGTTTTCAAGTGGGACAGATGAACACTGAAGCTTTCTTT. Its translation: CASSFQVGQMNTEAFF.